The 11 T cell receptor beta chains reported below all come from one sample, sequenced in a study of cytomegalovirus exposure and HLA in healthy donors. Profiled with immunoSEQ multiplex PCR; TCRdb holds only in-frame clones, not every one. The sample yields around 56,000 clones, roughly 93% seen once. Sample: PBMCs. The receptors were sampled from a woman under 30 in good health and CMV-seropositive.

This chain joins TRBV10-3 and TRBJ1-5, with a weak D call TRBD1 (6 bases). Germline CDR1 is ENHRY and CDR2 is SYGVKD. V lost 6 bases, J lost 0 bases, and 12 bases lay in between. The CDR3 has 15 residues. For the CDR3, the DNA is TGTGCCATCAGGGACAGCCTCTATAGCAATCAGCCCCAGCATTTT. Residues: CAIRDSLYSNQPQHF.

The chain joins TRBV27 to TRBJ2-1; 10 bases are a match to TRBD1. There are 15 residues in the CDR3. Germline V gene sequence: CDR1 MNHEY, CDR2 SMNVEV (reference sequence). The ends lost 3 bases at V and 4 bases at J; junction bases unmatched: 3. Here the CDR3 DNA reads TGTGCCAGCAGTTTGTCGGGACAGGGGTACAATGAGCAGTTCTTC. Translated, it gives CASSLSGQGYNEQFF.

The chain uses TRBV4-1 and TRBJ1-3; D might be TRBD1 (6 bases). CDR1 is MGHRA and CDR2 is YSYEKL in the germline V gene. The CDR3 is made up of 15 amino acids. The germline V and J ends were trimmed by 0 bases and 4 bases, with 10 bases remaining between them. The CDR3 region is CASSQEGHSGNTIYF. In nucleotides, the CDR3 is TGCGCCAGCAGCCAAGAGGGACATTCAGGAAACACCATATATTTT.

The chain joins TRBV4-3 to TRBJ2-7; 8 nucleotides line up with TRBD2. CDR3 length: 15 amino acids. Germline CDR1 reads LGHNA; CDR2 reads YSLEER. Trimming at V came to 4 bases and at J to 2 bases, leaving 7 bases not matched to a gene. CDR3 residues: CASSLSQRGPYEQYF. The CDR3, as DNA: TGCGCCAGCAGCCTGTCTCAGCGGGGGCCCTACGAGCAGTACTTC.

The genes are TRBV4-3 and TRBJ1-3, with a possible D match to TRBD1 (5 bases). CDR1 and CDR2 (germline): LGHNA, YSLEER. V was shortened by 0 bases and J by 1 base, with 7 bases between the two germline ends. The CDR3 sequence is 15 residues long. The chain's CDR3 is CASSQDRVSGNTIYF. CDR3 coding DNA: TGCGCCAGCAGCCAAGACAGGGTATCTGGAAACACCATATATTTT.

The chain employs TRBV11-1 and TRBJ2-7; the match to TRBD1 covers 7 bases. From germline, CDR1 is SGHAT and CDR2 FQDESV (reference sequence). The ends lost 2 bases at V and 2 bases at J; junction bases unmatched: 3. This CDR3 is 14 amino acids long. The CDR3 protein is CASSLKDRPYEQYF. CDR3 nucleotide sequence: TGTGCCAGCAGCTTAAAGGACAGGCCCTACGAGCAGTACTTC.

J is TRBJ2-1 and V is TRBV5-1, with TRBD1 as a possible D gene (5 bases). The CDR3 consists of 14 residues. Trimming pared 4 bases from V and 1 base from J, leaving 9 bases between. Germline V gene lookup returns CDR1 SGHRS and CDR2 YFSETQ. The chain's CDR3 is CASSPWTSYNEQFF. For the CDR3, the DNA is TGCGCCAGCAGCCCCTGGACATCCTACAATGAGCAGTTCTTC.

J is TRBJ2-7 and V is TRBV4-1; D is uncertain. Per germline, CDR1 MGHRA and CDR2 YSYEKL. This CDR3 region has 14 residues. Trimming removed 0 bases at V and 2 bases at J, with 8 bases between. CDR3 DNA: TGCGCCAGCAGCCAAGATCGAGCGACCTACGAGCAGTACTTC. Translating gives CASSQDRATYEQYF.

The chain is built from TRBV2 and TRBJ1-1, with D unresolved. Per the germline V gene, CDR1 is SNHLY and CDR2 is FYNNEI. CDR3 length equals 14 residues. V lost 7 bases and J lost 0, with 12 bases in between. The CDR3 nucleotides are TGTGCCAGCAAGAAGACAAATGTGAACACTGAAGCTTTCTTT. Protein sequence: CASKKTNVNTEAFF.

The chain has TRBV4-2 and TRBJ2-5, with TRBD2 matching over 11 bases. This CDR3 is 14 amino acids long. The V segment lost 4 bases and the J segment 3 bases; nucleotides outside the gene matches: 1. The germline gives CDR1 LGHNA, CDR2 YNFKEQ. DNA of the CDR3: TGTGCCAGCAGCCCGACTAGCGGGGAAGAGACCCAGTACTTC. This sequence encodes CASSPTSGEETQYF.

V usage is TRBV27 and J usage is TRBJ2-5; TRBD2 agrees at 7 bases. Germline trimming cut 2 bases from V and 5 bases from J; bases unmatched to any gene: 11. Per the germline V gene, CDR1 is MNHEY and CDR2 is SMNVEV (reference sequence). This CDR3 spans 16 amino acids. CDR3 DNA sequence: TGTGCCAGCAGTTTAATCGGAGGACTAGAAACGGAGACCCAGTACTTC. Translated: CASSLIGGLETETQYF.